Sequencing of this T cell receptor beta chain was carried out in a study of blood T cell repertoires in COVID-19. Across the whole study: Donors in the United States, Italy and Spain gave samples during acute or convalescent COVID-19. T cells, B-cell-depleted T cells, or PBMCs provided the cDNA or gDNA that served as material.

In the study's own analysis: Cell counts per sample came from amplifying reference gene primers. TCRdb keeps only in-frame clones here, not all; method: immunoSEQ multiplex PCR. Clone size and the V and J calls come from that table; the DNA yielded D and trimming. The data contain about 250,000 clones, roughly four fifths of them singletons. The CDR3 is 14 amino acids. Germline trimming cut 4 bases from V and 4 bases from J; bases unmatched to any gene: 2. The germline V gene encodes CDR1 SNHLY and CDR2 FYNNEI. This receptor was identified in a man in his forties or fifties with acute or convalescent COVID-19. Input material: peripheral blood. J is TRBJ2-2 and V is TRBV2; 8 bases map to TRBD1. The CDR3 reads CASSGQGSTGELFF. For the CDR3, the DNA is TGTGCCAGCAGTGGACAGGGGAGCACCGGGGAGCTGTTTTTT.